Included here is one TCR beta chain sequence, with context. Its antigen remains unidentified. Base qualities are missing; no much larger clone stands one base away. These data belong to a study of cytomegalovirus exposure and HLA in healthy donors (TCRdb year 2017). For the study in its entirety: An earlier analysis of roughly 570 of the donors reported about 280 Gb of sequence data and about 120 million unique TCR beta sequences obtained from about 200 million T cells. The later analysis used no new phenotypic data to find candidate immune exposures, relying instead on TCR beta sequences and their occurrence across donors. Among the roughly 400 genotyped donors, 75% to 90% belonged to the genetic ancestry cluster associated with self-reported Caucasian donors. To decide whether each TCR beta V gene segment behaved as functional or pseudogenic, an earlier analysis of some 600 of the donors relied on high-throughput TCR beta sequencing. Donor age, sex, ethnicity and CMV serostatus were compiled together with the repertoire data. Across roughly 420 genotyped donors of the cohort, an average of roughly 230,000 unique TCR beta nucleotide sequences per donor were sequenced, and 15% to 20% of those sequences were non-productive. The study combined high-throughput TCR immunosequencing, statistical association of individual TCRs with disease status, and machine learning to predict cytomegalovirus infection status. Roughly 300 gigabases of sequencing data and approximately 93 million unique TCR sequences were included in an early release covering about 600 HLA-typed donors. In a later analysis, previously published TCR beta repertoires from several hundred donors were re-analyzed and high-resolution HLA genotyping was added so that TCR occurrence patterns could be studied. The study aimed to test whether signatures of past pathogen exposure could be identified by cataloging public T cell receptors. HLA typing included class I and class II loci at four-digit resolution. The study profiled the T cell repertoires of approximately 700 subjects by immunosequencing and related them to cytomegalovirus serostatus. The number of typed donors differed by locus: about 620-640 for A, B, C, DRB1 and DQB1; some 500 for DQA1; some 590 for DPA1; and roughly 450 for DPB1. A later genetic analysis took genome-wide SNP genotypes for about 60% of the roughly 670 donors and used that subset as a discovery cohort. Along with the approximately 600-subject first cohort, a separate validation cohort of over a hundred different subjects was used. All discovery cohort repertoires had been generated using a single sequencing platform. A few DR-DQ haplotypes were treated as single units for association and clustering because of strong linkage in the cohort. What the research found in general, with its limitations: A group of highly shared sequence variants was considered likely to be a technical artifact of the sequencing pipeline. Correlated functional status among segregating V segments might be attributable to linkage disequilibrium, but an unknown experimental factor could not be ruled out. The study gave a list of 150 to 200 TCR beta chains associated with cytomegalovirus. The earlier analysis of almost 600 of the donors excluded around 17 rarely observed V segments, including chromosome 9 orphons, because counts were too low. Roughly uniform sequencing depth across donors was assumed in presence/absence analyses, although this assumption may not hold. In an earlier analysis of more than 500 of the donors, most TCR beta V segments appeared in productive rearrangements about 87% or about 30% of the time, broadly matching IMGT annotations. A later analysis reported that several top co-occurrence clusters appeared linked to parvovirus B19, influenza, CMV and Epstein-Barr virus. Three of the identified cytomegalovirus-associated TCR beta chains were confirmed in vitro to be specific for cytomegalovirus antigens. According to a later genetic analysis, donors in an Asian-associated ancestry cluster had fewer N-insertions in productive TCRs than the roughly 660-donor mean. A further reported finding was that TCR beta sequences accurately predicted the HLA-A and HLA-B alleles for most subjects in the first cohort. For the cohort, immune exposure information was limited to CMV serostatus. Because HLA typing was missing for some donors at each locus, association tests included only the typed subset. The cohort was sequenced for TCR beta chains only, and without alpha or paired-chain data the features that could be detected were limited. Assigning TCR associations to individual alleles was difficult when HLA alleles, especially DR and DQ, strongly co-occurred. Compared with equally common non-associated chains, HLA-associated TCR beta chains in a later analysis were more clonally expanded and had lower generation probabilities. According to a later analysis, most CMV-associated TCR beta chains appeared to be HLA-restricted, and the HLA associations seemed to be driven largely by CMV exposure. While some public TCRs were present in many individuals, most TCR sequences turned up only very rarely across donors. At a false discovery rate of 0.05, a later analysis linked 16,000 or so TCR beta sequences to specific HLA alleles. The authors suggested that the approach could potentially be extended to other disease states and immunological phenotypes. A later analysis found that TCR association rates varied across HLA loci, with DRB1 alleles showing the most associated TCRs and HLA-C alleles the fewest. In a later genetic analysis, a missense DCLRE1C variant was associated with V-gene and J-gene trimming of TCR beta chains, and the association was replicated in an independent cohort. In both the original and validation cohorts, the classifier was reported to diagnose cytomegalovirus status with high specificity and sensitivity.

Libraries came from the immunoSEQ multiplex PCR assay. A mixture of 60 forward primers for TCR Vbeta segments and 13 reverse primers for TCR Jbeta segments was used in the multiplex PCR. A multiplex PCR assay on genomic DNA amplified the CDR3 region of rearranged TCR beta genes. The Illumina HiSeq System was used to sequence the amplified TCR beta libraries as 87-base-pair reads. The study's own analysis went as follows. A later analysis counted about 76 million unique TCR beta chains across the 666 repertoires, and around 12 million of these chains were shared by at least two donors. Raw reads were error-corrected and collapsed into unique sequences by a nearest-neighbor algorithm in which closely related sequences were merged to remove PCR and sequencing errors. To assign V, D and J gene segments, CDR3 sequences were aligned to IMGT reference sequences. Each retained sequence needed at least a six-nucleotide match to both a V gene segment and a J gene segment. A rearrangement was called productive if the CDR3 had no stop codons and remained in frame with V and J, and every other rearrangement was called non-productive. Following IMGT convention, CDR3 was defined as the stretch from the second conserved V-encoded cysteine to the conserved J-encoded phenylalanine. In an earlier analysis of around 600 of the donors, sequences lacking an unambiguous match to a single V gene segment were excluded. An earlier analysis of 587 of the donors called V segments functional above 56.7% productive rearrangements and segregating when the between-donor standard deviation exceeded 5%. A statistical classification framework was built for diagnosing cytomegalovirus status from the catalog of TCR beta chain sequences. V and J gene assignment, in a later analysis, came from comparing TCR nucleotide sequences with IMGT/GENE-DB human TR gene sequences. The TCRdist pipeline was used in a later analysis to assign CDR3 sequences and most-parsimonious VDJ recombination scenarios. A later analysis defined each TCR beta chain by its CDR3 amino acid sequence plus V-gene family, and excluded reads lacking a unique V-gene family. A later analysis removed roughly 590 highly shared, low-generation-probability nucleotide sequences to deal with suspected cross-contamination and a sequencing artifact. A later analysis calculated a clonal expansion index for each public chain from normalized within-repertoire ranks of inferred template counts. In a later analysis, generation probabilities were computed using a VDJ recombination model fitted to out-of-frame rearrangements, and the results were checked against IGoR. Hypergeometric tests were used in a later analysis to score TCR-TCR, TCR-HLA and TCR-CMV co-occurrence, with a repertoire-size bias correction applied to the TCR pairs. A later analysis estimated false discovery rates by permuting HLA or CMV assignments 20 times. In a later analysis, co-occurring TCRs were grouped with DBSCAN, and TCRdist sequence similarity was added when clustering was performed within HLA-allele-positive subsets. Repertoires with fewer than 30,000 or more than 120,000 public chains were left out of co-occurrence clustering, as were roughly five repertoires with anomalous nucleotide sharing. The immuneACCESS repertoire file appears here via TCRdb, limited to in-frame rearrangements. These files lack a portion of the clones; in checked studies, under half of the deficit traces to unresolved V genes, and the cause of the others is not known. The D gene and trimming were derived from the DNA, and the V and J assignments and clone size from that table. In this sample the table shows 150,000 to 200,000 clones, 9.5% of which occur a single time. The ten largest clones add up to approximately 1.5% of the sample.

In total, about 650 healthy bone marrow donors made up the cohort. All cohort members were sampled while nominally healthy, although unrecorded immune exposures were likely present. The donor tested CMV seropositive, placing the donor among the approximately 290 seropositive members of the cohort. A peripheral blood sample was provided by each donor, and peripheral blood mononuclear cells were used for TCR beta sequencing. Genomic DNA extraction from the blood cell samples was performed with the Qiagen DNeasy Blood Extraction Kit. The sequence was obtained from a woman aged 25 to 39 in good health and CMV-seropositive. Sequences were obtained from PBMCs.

The sequenced DNA is TGTGCCAGCAGCCCAGGGTATAATCAGCCCCAGCATTTT. Its protein product is CASSPGYNQPQHF. This sequence uses TRBV11-2 and TRBJ1-5, and perhaps TRBD1 as D gene, on 5 matching bases. The CDR3 spans 13 residues, from the cysteine through the phenylalanine. Only CDR3 DNA is held: 39 bases, read in frame from base 1. The germline V gene provides CDR1 SGHAT and CDR2 FQNNGV. V is reduced by 5 bases and J by 4 bases, leaving a spacing of 9 bases between them.